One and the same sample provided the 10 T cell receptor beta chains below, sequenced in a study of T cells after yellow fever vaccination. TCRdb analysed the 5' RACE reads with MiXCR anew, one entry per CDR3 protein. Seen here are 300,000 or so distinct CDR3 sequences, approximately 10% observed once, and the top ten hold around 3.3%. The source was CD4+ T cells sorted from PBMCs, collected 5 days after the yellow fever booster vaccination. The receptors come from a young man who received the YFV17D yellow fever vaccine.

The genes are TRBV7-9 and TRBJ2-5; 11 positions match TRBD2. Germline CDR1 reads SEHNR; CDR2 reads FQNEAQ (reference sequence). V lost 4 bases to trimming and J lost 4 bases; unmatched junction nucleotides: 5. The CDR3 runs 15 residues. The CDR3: CASSYSGGARETQYF. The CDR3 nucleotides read TGTGCCAGCAGCTATAGCGGGGGGGCCCGAGAGACCCAGTACTTC.

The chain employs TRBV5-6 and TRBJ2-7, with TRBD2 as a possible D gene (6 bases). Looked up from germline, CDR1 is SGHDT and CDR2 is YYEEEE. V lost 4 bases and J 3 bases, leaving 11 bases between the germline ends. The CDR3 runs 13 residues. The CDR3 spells CASSTRGGYEQYF. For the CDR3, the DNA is TGTGCCAGCAGCACCCGGGGAGGCTACGAGCAGTACTTC.

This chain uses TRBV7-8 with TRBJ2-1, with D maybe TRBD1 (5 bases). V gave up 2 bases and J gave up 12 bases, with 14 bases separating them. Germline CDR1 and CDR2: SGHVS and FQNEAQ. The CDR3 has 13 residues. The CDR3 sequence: CASSLWGEFGQFF. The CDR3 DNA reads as TGTGCCAGCAGCTTATGGGGCGAGTTCGGGCAGTTCTTC.

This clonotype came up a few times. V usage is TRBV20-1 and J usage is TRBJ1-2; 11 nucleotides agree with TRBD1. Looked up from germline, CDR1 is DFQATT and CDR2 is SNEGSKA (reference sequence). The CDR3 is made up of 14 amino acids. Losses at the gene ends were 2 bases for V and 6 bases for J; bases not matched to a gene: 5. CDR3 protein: CSARRDRGLNGYTF. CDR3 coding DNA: TGCAGTGCTAGACGGGACAGGGGGTTAAATGGCTACACCTTC.

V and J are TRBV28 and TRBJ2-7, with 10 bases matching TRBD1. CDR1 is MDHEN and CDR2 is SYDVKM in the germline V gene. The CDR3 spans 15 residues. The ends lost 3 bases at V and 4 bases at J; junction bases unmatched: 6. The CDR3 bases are TGTGCCAGCAGTTTGACAGGGGGCGCGTTTTACGAGCAGTACGTC. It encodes CASSLTGGAFYEQYV.

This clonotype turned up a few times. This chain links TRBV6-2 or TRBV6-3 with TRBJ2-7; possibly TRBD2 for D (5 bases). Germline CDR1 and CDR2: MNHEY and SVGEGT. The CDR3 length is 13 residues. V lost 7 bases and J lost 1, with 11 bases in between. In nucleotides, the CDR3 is TGTGCCAGCATAGGAGGCAGTTCCTACGAGCAGTACTTC. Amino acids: CASIGGSSYEQYF.

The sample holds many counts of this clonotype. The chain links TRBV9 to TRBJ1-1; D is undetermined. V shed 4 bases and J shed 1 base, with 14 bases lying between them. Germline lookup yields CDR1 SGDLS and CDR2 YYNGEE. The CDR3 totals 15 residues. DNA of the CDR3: TGTGCCAGCAGCCCCCTAGGACTTACGAACACTGAAGCTTTCTTT. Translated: CASSPLGLTNTEAFF.

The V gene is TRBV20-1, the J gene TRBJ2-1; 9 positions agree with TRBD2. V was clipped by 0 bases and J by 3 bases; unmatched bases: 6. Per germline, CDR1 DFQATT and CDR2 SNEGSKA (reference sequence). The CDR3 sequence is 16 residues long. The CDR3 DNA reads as TGCAGTGCTAGAGATCAGCGGGGGGATTTCTACAATGAGCAGTTCTTC. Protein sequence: CSARDQRGDFYNEQFF.

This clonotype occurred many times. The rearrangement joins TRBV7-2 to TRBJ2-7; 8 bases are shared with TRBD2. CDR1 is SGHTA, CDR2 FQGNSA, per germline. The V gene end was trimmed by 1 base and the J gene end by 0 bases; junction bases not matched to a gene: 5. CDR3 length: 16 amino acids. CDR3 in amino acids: CASSLDSGGSSYEQYF. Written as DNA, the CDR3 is TGTGCCAGCAGCTTAGACTCGGGGGGGAGCTCCTACGAGCAGTACTTC.

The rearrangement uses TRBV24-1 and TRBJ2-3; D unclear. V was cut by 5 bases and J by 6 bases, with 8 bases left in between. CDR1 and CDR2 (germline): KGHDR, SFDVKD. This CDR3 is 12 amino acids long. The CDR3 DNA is TGTGCCACCAGTGCTGGGTCGGATACGCAGTATTTT. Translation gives CATSAGSDTQYF.